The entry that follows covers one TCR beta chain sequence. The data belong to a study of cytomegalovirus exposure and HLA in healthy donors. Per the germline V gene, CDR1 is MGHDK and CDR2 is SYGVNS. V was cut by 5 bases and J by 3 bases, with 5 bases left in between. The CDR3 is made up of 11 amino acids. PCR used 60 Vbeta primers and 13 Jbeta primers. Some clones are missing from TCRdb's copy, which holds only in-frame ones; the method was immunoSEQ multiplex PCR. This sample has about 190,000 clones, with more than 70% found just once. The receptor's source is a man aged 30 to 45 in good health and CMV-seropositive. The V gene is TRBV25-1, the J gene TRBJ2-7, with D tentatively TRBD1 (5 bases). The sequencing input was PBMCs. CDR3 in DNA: TGTGCCAGCAGTACAGGCTACGAGCAGTACTTC. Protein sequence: CASSTGYEQYF.